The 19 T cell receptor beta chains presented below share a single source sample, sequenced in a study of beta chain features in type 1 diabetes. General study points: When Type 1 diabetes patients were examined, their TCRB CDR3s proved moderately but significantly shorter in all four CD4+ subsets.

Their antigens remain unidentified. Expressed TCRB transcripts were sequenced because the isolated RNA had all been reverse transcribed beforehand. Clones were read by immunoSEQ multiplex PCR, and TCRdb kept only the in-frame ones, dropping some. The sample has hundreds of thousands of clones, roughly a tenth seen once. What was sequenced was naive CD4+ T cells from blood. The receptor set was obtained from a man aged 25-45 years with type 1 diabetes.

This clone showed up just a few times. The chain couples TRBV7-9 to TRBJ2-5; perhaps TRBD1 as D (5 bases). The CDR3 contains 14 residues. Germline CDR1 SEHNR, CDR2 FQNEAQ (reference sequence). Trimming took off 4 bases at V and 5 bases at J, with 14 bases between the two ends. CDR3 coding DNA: TGTGCCAGCAGCTACGACAGCGCTCGGGAGACCCAGTACTTC. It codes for CASSYDSARETQYF.

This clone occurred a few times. This CDR3 is CASSSGVGGNEQFF. CDR3 in DNA: TGCGCCAGCAGCTCGGGGGTCGGGGGCAATGAGCAGTTCTTC. The chain recombines TRBV5-1 with TRBJ2-1, with D maybe TRBD2 (6 bases). The CDR3 is made up of 14 amino acids. CDR1 is SGHRS, CDR2 YFSETQ, per germline. Trimming shortened V by 3 bases and J by 6 bases, and 13 bases separated the two germline ends.

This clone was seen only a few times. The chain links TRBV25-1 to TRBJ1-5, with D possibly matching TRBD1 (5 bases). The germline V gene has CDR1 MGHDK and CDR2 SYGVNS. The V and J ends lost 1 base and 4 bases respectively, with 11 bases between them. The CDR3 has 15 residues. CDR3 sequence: CASSELGEGNQPQHF. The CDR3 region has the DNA TGTGCCAGCAGTGAATTAGGGGAAGGAAATCAGCCCCAGCATTTT.

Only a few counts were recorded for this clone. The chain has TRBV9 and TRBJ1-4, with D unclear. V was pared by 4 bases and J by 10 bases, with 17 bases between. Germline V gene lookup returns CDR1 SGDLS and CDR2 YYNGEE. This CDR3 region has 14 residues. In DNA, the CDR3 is TGTGCCAGCAGCTCTAGCTCCCAGAACGCAAAACTGTTTTTT. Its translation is CASSSSSQNAKLFF.

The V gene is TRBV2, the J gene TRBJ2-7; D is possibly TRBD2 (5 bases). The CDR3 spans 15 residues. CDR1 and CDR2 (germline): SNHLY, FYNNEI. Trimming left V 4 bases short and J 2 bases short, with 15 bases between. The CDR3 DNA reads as TGTGCCAGCAGTGCCCCCGAGGGCCTACCCTACGAGCAGTACTTC. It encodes CASSAPEGLPYEQYF.

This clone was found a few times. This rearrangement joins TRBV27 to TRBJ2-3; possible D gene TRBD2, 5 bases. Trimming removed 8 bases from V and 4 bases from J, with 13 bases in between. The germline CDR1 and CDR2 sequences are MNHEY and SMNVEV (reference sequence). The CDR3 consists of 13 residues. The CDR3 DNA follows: TGTGCCAGCCAGCGTGGGAGCCCAGATACGCAGTATTTT. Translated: CASQRGSPDTQYF.

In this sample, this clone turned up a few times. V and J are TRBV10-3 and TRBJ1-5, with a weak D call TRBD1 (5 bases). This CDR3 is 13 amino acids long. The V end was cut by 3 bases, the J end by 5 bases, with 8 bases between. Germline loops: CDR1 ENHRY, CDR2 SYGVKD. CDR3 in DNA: TGTGCCATCAGTGACGGCAGGGATCAGCCCCAGCATTTT. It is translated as CAISDGRDQPQHF.

In DNA, the CDR3 is TGTGCCAGCAGCTCCTCGGGACAGGGACTCACTGAAGCTTTCTTT. Translating gives CASSSSGQGLTEAFF. The chain is built from TRBV7-2 and TRBJ1-1, with 9 bases that match TRBD1. From germline, CDR1 is SGHTA and CDR2 FQGNSA. Trimming cost V 4 bases and J 4 bases; bases outside gene matches: 7. CDR3 length equals 15 residues.

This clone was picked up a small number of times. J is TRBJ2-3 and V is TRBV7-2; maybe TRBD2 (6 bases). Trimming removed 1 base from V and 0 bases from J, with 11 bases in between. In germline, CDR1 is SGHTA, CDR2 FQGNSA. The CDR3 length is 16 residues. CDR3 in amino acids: CASSLGVSGSTDTQYF. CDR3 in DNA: TGTGCCAGCAGCTTAGGGGTTAGCGGAAGCACAGATACGCAGTATTTT.

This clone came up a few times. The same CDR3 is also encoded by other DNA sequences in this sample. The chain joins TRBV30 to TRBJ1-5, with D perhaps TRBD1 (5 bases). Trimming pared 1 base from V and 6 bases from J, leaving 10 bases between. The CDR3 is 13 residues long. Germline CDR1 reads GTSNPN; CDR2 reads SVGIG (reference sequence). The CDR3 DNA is TGTGCCTGGAGTGCCGGGGGAGGTCAGCCCCAGCATTTT. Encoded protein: CAWSAGGGQPQHF.

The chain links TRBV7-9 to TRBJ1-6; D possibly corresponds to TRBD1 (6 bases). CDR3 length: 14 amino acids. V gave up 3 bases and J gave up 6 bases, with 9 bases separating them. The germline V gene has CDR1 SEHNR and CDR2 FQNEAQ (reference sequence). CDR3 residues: CASSFTGRNSPLHF. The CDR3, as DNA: TGTGCCAGCAGCTTTACAGGGCGTAATTCACCCCTCCACTTT.

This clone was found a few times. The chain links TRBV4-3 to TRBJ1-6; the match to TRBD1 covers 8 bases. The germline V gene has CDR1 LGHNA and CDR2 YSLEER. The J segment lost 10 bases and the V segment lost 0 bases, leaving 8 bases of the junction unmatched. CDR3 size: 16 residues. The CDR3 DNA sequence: TGCGCCAGCAGCCAAGAAACGACAGGGGTGGGCTCACCCCTCCACTTT. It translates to CASSQETTGVGSPLHF.

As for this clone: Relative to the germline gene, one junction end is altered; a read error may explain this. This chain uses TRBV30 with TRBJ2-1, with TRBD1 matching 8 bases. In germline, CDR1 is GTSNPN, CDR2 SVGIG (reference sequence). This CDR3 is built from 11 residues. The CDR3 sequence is CAWEQGQAALF. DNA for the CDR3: TGTGCCTGGGAGCAGGGACAGGCGGCACTCTTC.

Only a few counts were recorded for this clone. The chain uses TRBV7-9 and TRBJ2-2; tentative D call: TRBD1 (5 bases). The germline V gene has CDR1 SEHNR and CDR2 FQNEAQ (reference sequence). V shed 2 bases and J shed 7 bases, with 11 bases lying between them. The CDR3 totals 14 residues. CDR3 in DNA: TGTGCCAGCAGCTTACGTCGTCAGGGCGGGGAGCTGTTTTTT. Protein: CASSLRRQGGELFF. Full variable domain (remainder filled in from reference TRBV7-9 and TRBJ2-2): DTGVSQNPRHKITKRGQNVTFRCDPISEHNRLYWYRQTLGQGPEFLTYFQNEAQLEKSRLLSDRFSAERPKGSFSTLEIQRTEQGDSAMYLCASSLRRQGGELFFGEGSRLTVL.

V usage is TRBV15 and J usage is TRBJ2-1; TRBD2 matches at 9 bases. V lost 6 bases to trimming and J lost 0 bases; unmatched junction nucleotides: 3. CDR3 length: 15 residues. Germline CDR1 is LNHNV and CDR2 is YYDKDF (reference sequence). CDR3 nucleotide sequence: TGTGCCACCAGTAGGCGGGGGGGCTCCTACAATGAGCAGTTCTTC. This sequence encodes CATSRRGGSYNEQFF.

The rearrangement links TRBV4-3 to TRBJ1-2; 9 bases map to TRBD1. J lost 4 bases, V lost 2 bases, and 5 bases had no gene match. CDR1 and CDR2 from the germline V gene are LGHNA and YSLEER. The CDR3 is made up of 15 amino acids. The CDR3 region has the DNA TGCGCCAGCAGCCAAAAATCGGACAGGGGCTATGGCTACACCTTC. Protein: CASSQKSDRGYGYTF.

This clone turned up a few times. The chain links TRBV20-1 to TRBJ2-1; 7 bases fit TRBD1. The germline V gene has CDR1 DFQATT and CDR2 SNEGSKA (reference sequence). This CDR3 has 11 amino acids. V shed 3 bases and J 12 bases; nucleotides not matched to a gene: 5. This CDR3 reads CSARIRTGQFF. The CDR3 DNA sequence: TGCAGTGCTAGGATAAGGACAGGGCAGTTCTTC.

The CDR3 DNA follows: TGTGCCAGCAGCTACGGTGACACTGAAGCTTTCTTT. It encodes CASSYGDTEAFF. The chain carries TRBV7-9 and TRBJ1-1; unclear D gene. From germline, CDR1 is SEHNR and CDR2 FQNEAQ (reference sequence). This CDR3 comprises 12 residues. The V and J ends lost 4 bases and 3 bases respectively, with 6 bases between them.

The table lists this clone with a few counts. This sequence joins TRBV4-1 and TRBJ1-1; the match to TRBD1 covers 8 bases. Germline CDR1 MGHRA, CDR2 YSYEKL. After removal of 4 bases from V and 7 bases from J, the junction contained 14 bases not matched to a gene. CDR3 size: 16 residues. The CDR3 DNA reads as TGCGCCAGCAGCCGATTCCGGGACAGGTCCGAACATGAAGCTTTCTTT. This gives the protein CASSRFRDRSEHEAFF.